Listed below are T cell receptor beta chains from one sample, sequenced in a study of blood T cell repertoires in COVID-19. TCRdb's copy holds only in-frame clones and misses some; the assay was immunoSEQ multiplex PCR. The sample shows some 220,000 clones, 80% to 85% of them seen only once. The sample consisted of peripheral blood. The origin of the receptors is a woman aged 55-70 years with acute or convalescent COVID-19. The CDR3 runs from the conserved cysteine through the conserved F or W. Each record gives: clone size, D gene, J gene, CDR3 length, V gene, CDR3 DNA, CDR3 protein. The D gene is left open where the match is weak. Only some rows state a clone size, as once, few, many or a class for expanded clones.

NA,NA,TRBJ2-2,17,TRBV21-1,TGTGCCAGATGGGAGGGTACAGAATCGACGAACACCGGGGAGCTGTTTTTT,CARWEGTESTNTGELFF
NA,NA,TRBJ2-3,13,TRBV19,TGTGCCAGTAGTATTACGGTCCAGGGTACGCAGTATTTT,CASSITVQGTQYF
NA,NA,TRBJ1-2,18,TRBV7-9,TGTGCCAGCAGCTTAGCCGGAAACTCGGACCAACCGGGGTATGGCTACACCTTC,CASSLAGNSDQPGYGYTF
few,TRBD1,TRBJ1-1,13,TRBV10-3,TGTGCCATCAGTGGACAGGGGAACACTGAAGCTTTCTTT,CAISGQGNTEAFF
NA,NA,TRBJ1-1,13,TRBV12-3/TRBV12-4,TGTGCCAGCAGTCAACAGGGTTCAACTGAAGCTTTCTTT,CASSQQGSTEAFF
NA,TRBD1,TRBJ2-1,13,TRBV27,TGTGCCAGCAGTCTCCGGACAGGGGATGAGCAGTTCTTC,CASSLRTGDEQFF
NA,NA,TRBJ2-2,15,TRBV7-2,TGTGCCAGCAGCTTAGTATGGACAACCACCGGGGAGCTGTTTTTT,CASSLVWTTTGELFF
NA,NA,TRBJ2-7,17,TRBV12-2,TGTGCAAGTCGCTTATCCCTCTCTAGACGGAACTCCTACGAGCAGTACTTC,CASRLSLSRRNSYEQYF
NA,NA,TRBJ1-1,14,TRBV6-5,TGTGCCAGCAACCCCAGCGGGACGGCGACTGAAGCTTTCTTT,CASNPSGTATEAFF
NA,NA,TRBJ1-6,19,TRBV5-6,TGTGCCAGCAGCTTATCATGGGGGCGCGTAAGATCCTATAATTCACCCCTCCACTTT,CASSLSWGRVRSYNSPLHF
NA,NA,TRBJ1-1,13,TRBV12-3/TRBV12-4,TGTGCCAGCACCCCGGGGATGAACACTGAAGCTTTCTTT,CASTPGMNTEAFF
NA,NA,TRBJ1-2,16,TRBV7-2,TGTGCCAGCAGCTTGGCAGGTGGGGCTCTCACCTATGGCTACACCTTC,CASSLAGGALTYGYTF
NA,NA,TRBJ1-2,15,TRBV12-2,TGTGCAAGTCGCTCCCGTGGGGTGGGGGCTGATGGCTACACCTTC,CASRSRGVGADGYTF
NA,TRBD1,TRBJ2-2,16,TRBV18,TGTGCCAGCTCACCAAATGGACAGGGGGCAGGCGGGGAGCTGTTTTTT,CASSPNGQGAGGELFF
NA,NA,TRBJ1-6,14,TRBV11-2,TGTGCCAGCAGCCTAACCCCCCGGGAGGCACCCCTCCACTTT,CASSLTPREAPLHF
NA,TRBD2,TRBJ2-7,17,TRBV7-9,TGTGCCAGCAGCCCGGGGCCAGCGGGGGGGCCCTCCTACGAGCAGTACTTC,CASSPGPAGGPSYEQYF
NA,TRBD1,TRBJ1-2,16,TRBV6-1,TGTGCCAGCAGTGAAGAGGGGACAGGGGGTATCTATGGCTACACCTTC,CASSEEGTGGIYGYTF
NA,NA,TRBJ2-3,16,TRBV5-8,TGTGCCAGCGGCTTGGTGGGTTTGGGGCTGACAGATACGCAGTATTTT,CASGLVGLGLTDTQYF
NA,TRBD1,TRBJ2-1,13,TRBV19,TGTGCCAGTCGACAGGGATCCTACAATGAGCAGTTCTTC,CASRQGSYNEQFF
NA,NA,TRBJ2-5,16,TRBV5-1,TGCGCCAGCAGCTTGGAAATCGCGGGGATTCAAGAGACCCAGTACTTC,CASSLEIAGIQETQYF
NA,TRBD1,TRBJ2-5,16,TRBV7-6,TGTGCCAGCAGCTTAGCTCTACAGGGGCCAAAAGAGACCCAGTACTTC,CASSLALQGPKETQYF
NA,NA,TRBJ1-6,14,TRBV7-3,TGTGCCAGCAGCTTAATGGGGGGTAATTCACCCCTCCACTTT,CASSLMGGNSPLHF
NA,TRBD1,TRBJ2-1,13,TRBV5-1,TGCGCCAGCAGCAGGGGACAGGACAATGAGCAGTTCTTC,CASSRGQDNEQFF